Shown below are 24 T cell receptor beta chains from a single sample sequenced in a study of graft-versus-host responses after intestinal transplantation. Assay used: immunoSEQ multiplex PCR; TCRdb lists only in-frame clones, some missing. The repertoire has 3,500 to 5,000 clones, approximately 70% of them found once; the top ten carry about 8.4%. Intraepithelial and lamina propria lymphocytes were released after the graft tissue was processed. The sequencing here drew on ileum tissue, taken 17 days after transplant. The origin of the receptors is a human patient who received an intestinal transplant, so some T cells may come from the graft donor.

J is TRBJ2-5 and V is TRBV6-5; TRBD1 matches 7 bases. Per germline, CDR1 MNHEY and CDR2 SVGAGI. CDR3 length: 14 residues. V was clipped by 6 bases and J by 1 base; unmatched bases: 5. This chain's CDR3 is CASRRPGGQETQYF. The CDR3 bases are TGTGCCAGCAGACGCCCAGGGGGCCAAGAGACCCAGTACTTC.

The rearrangement joins TRBV20-1 to TRBJ2-1, with D possibly being TRBD1 (5 bases). V lost 5 bases and J 8 bases, leaving 10 bases between the germline ends. Germline CDR1 DFQATT, CDR2 SNEGSKA (reference sequence). The CDR3 is 11 residues long. Here the CDR3 DNA reads TGCAGTGCTGAGGACATAGATGAGCAGTTCTTC. Its protein is CSAEDIDEQFF.

CDR3 region: CASSITPLATITDTQYF. The CDR3 DNA reads as TGTGCCAGTAGTATAACACCACTAGCGACGATCACAGATACGCAGTATTTT. J is TRBJ2-3 and V is TRBV19; TRBD2 matches 7 bases. CDR3 size: 17 residues. V shed 2 bases, J shed 2 bases, and the junction held 10 bases outside the gene matches. Per germline, CDR1 LNHDA and CDR2 SQIVND (reference sequence).

The V gene is TRBV28, the J gene TRBJ1-4; TRBD1 might be the D (5 bases). Germline CDR1 and CDR2: MDHEN and SYDVKM. The CDR3 covers 15 residues. V lost 4 bases and J lost 4, with 13 bases in between. CDR3 in DNA: TGTGCCAGCAGTTCAGGACACAATATTAATGAAAAACTGTTTTTT. The encoded protein is CASSSGHNINEKLFF.

This clone rates as large. The rearrangement uses TRBV6-5 and TRBJ2-4; 7 bases align to TRBD2. The CDR3 totals 15 residues. Germline V lookup: CDR1 MNHEY, CDR2 SVGAGI. Trimming at V came to 0 bases and at J to 1 base, leaving 0 bases not matched to a gene. The DNA of the CDR3 is TGTGCCAGCAGTTACTCGGGAGGGGCCAAAAACATTCAGTACTTC. It specifies CASSYSGGAKNIQYF.

This clone appeared a few times. The CDR3 reads CASSTFGLAGYNEQFF. For the CDR3, the DNA is TGTGCCAGCAGCACCTTTGGACTAGCGGGGTACAATGAGCAGTTCTTC. This chain uses TRBV5-8 with TRBJ2-1; 12 bases line up with TRBD2. Unmatched junction bases numbered 6, after V lost 4 bases and J lost 4 bases. The length of the CDR3 is 16 residues. The germline V gene has CDR1 SGHTS and CDR2 YDEGEE.

V usage is TRBV4-1 and J usage is TRBJ1-3, with 10 nucleotides matching TRBD1. With V trimmed by 0 bases and J by 4 bases, 6 bases remained unmatched. CDR1 and CDR2 from the germline V gene are MGHRA and YSYEKL. This CDR3 is built from 17 residues. CDR3 residues: CASSQDTSGQGGNTIYF. The CDR3 DNA follows: TGCGCCAGCAGCCAAGATACGTCGGGACAGGGGGGAAACACCATATATTTT.

This chain connects TRBV28 to TRBJ1-1; D perhaps matches TRBD1 (6 bases). The CDR3 runs to 13 residues. Looked up from germline, CDR1 is MDHEN and CDR2 is SYDVKM. With 6 bases removed from V and 2 bases from J, the gap between germline ends came to 10 bases. In nucleotides, the CDR3 is TGTGCCAGCAGGACAGGACCAAACACTGAAGCTTTCTTT. This sequence encodes CASRTGPNTEAFF.

CDR3: CASSPTSHEQFF. The CDR3, as DNA: TGTGCCAGCAGCCCGACTAGTCATGAGCAGTTCTTC. The chain uses TRBV2 and TRBJ2-1; perhaps TRBD2 as D (6 bases). Trimming pared 6 bases from V and 8 bases from J, leaving 11 bases between. The CDR3 runs 12 residues. Looked up from germline, CDR1 is SNHLY and CDR2 is FYNNEI.

This chain uses TRBV12-2 with TRBJ2-6; TRBD2, as called in the table, went unchecked against the DNA. TRBV12-2 is described as a pseudogene. The CDR3 contains 16 residues. CDR3 in DNA: TGTGCAAGTCGCTTGAGCGGGGACTCTGGGGCCAACGTCCTGACTTTC. Encoded protein: CASRLSGDSGANVLTF.

V and J are TRBV10-2 and TRBJ1-3, with 8 bases that match TRBD1. The CDR3 has 16 amino acids. Trimming cost V 6 bases and J 3 bases; bases outside gene matches: 10. CDR1 is WSHSY, CDR2 SAAADI, per germline. The CDR3: CASSLTTGEDGNTIYF. The CDR3 DNA reads TGCGCCAGCAGCCTCACGACAGGGGAAGATGGAAACACCATATATTTT.

The chain couples TRBV28 to TRBJ2-3, with D unclear. This CDR3 contains 14 residues. Germline values: CDR1 MDHEN, CDR2 SYDVKM. Trimming removed 4 bases from V and 6 bases from J, with 14 bases in between. The CDR3 DNA is TGTGCCAGCAGTTCCCAGCTATGGGCGGATACGCAGTATTTT. This translates into CASSSQLWADTQYF.

The V and J genes are TRBV7-8 and TRBJ2-3, with TRBD2 identical over 15 bases. CDR3 length equals 18 residues. J was trimmed by 0 bases and V by 1 base; bases with no gene match: 2. CDR1 is SGHVS and CDR2 is FQNEAQ in the germline V gene. CDR3 sequence (DNA): TGTGCCAGCAGCTTAGGAGGACTAGCGGGGGGGAGCACAGATACGCAGTATTTT. Encoded protein: CASSLGGLAGGSTDTQYF.

The chain employs TRBV23-1 and TRBJ2-5; TRBD1 might be the D (6 bases). TRBV23-1 has ORF status, its function being uncertain. The CDR3 runs to 15 residues. CDR3 amino acids: CAVQSGTRIRETQYF. The CDR3 DNA sequence: TGCGCGGTACAATCCGGGACACGAATACGAGAGACCCAGTACTTC.

The V gene is TRBV4-1, the J gene TRBJ1-5; D remains unclear. Trimming took 9 bases from V and 2 from J, leaving 11 bases between them. Germline CDR1 MGHRA, CDR2 YSYEKL. CDR3 length: 13 amino acids. Written as DNA, the CDR3 is TGCGCCAGACGATCCTTAGGCAATCAGCCCCAGCATTTT. Protein sequence: CARRSLGNQPQHF.

This clone has just a few counts. Other DNA sequences in the same sample also yield this CDR3. J is TRBJ1-6 and V is TRBV6-4, with 7 bases aligning to TRBD1. The CDR3 runs 14 residues. V lost 3 bases, J lost 6 bases, and 2 bases stayed unmatched. CDR1 and CDR2 from the germline V gene are MRHNA and SNTAGT. CDR3 coding DNA: TGTGCCAGCAGTGATCAGGGGGGTAATTCACCCCTCCACTTT. Translated, it gives CASSDQGGNSPLHF.

This clone was seen only once. The V and J genes are TRBV7-2 and TRBJ1-1; D is ambiguous. Trimming left V 3 bases short and J 3 bases short, with 5 bases between. Germline CDR1 SGHTA, CDR2 FQGNSA. CDR3 length: 12 residues. The CDR3 coding sequence is TGTGCCAGCAGCTTGGGCTACACTGAAGCTTTCTTT. Its translation is CASSLGYTEAFF. Full variable domain (rest looked up from reference TRBV7-2 and TRBJ1-1): GAGVSQSPSNKVTEKGKDVELRCDPISGHTALYWYRQSLGQGLEFLIYFQGNSAPDKSGLPSDRFSAERTGGSVSTLTIQRTQQEDSAVYLCASSLGYTEAFFGQGTRLTVV.

This clone was observed a single time. Other DNA sequences in the sample encode the same CDR3. The rearrangement uses TRBV4-1 and TRBJ1-1, with D maybe TRBD1 (5 bases). The V end was cut by 4 bases, the J end by 1 base, with 13 bases between. The CDR3 length is 15 residues. The germline CDR1 and CDR2 sequences are MGHRA and YSYEKL. The chain's CDR3 is CASSPSATENTEAFF. In DNA form, the CDR3 reads TGCGCCAGCAGCCCGTCTGCGACAGAGAACACTGAAGCTTTCTTT.

The J gene is TRBJ2-1, the V gene TRBV4-1, with 8 bases matching TRBD1. The V gene's germline CDR1 is MGHRA and CDR2 YSYEKL. V dropped 0 bases and J dropped 8; count of bases not matched to a gene: 3. The CDR3 length is 14 residues. The CDR3 here is CASSQDQGAYEQFF. The DNA for the CDR3 is TGCGCCAGCAGCCAAGATCAGGGGGCCTATGAGCAGTTCTTC.

The genes are TRBV14 and TRBJ1-5, with a weak D call TRBD1 (6 bases). V was clipped by 5 bases and J by 7 bases, with 15 bases between them. This CDR3 contains 14 residues. The V gene's germline CDR1 is SGHDN and CDR2 FVKESK. The CDR3 here is CASSLIQGPQPQHF. The CDR3 DNA is TGTGCCAGCAGCTTGATACAGGGCCCCCAGCCCCAGCATTTT.

The chain couples TRBV2 to TRBJ1-2, with 7 positions matching TRBD1. V lost 2 bases to trimming and J lost 0 bases; unmatched junction nucleotides: 6. This CDR3 is built from 16 residues. Per germline, CDR1 SNHLY and CDR2 FYNNEI. The CDR3 loop is CASSEWDSPSNYGYTF. Here the CDR3 DNA reads TGTGCCAGCAGTGAATGGGACAGCCCATCTAACTATGGCTACACCTTC.

The chain couples TRBV19 to TRBJ2-3; 10 bases are shared with TRBD1. This CDR3 comprises 13 residues. The ends lost 9 bases at V and 6 bases at J; junction bases unmatched: 6. Per germline, CDR1 LNHDA and CDR2 SQIVND (reference sequence). CDR3 amino acids: CASRDRGPDTQYF. The CDR3 DNA follows: TGTGCCAGCAGGGACAGGGGACCCGATACGCAGTATTTT. Full variable domain (missing parts from reference TRBV19 and TRBJ2-3): DGGITQSPKYLFRKEGQNVTLSCEQNLNHDAMYWYRQDPGQGLRLIYYSQIVNDFQKGDIAEGYSVSREKKESFPLTVTSAQKNPTAFYLCASRDRGPDTQYFGPGTRLTVL.

This clone is a singleton in its sample. The J gene is TRBJ2-2, the V gene TRBV4-1; 10 nucleotides agree with TRBD1. V was clipped by 3 bases and J by 7 bases; unmatched bases: 5. The germline CDR1 and CDR2 sequences are MGHRA and YSYEKL. CDR3 length equals 15 residues. The CDR3, as DNA: TGCGCCAGCAGCCAGGGGACAGGGGAAATCGGGGAGCTGTTTTTT. Protein product: CASSQGTGEIGELFF.

The chain recombines TRBV19 with TRBJ2-4; TRBD1 matches 11 bases. The V and J ends lost 3 bases and 1 base, in that order; junction bases with no gene match: 8. The CDR3 runs to 18 residues. Germline CDR1 LNHDA, CDR2 SQIVND (reference sequence). DNA for the CDR3: TGTGCCAGTAGTATTGCCCGGGACAGGGGGTATGCCAAAAACATTCAGTACTTC. Translation gives CASSIARDRGYAKNIQYF.